Following are 16 T cell receptor delta chains from one sample sequenced in a study of gamma-delta chains in newborns, infants, children. TCRdb re-processed the reads using CATT. The sample has some 5,700 delta-chain clones; less than 2.5% are singletons. Material for sequencing was blood. The receptor source for this set is a child who was a newborn, infant or young child, either healthy, febrile or measles-vaccinated (not recorded which).

This clone was counted between two and nine times. Possible read error: a much larger clone is one base away. Other DNA sequences of this sample code for an identical CDR3. This chain joins TRDV2 and TRDJ3, with TRDD3 identical over 9 bases. Germline V gene lookup returns CDR1 GEAIGNYY and CDR2 EKD. The CDR3 runs 17 residues. CDR3 sequence: CACDTVGDIWDTRQMFF. CDR3 DNA: TGTGCCTGTGACACCGTGGGGGATATTTGGGACACTCGACAGATGTTTTTC.

This clone qualifies as medium-sized. With a far larger clone one base away, a read error is the likely cause. The rearrangement links TRDV2 to TRDJ2; 7 bases are shared with TRDD3. CDR3 size: 13 residues. Germline V gene data show CDR1 as GEAIGNYY and CDR2 as EKD. The CDR3 DNA sequence: TGTGCCTGTGACACCTGGGGGACAGCACGACTCTTCTTT. Protein product: CACDTWGTARLFF.

This clone occurred a few times. This may come from a read error, since a much larger clone is one base off. The V gene is TRDV2, the J gene TRDJ3, with TRDD3 matching 9 bases. The J segment lost 2 bases and the V segment lost 2 bases, leaving 18 bases of the junction unmatched. CDR1 and CDR2 from the germline V gene are GEAIGNYY and EKD. The CDR3 contains 22 residues. The CDR3 loop reads CACDNRTLGDLFVPWDTRQMFF. CDR3 DNA: TGTGCCTGTGACAACAGGACTCTGGGGGATTTATTCGTCCCCTGGGACACCCGACAGATGTTTTTC.

This clone was observed a handful of times. The protein in TCRdb stems from a much larger clone and differs at residue 5 from this DNA's translation, likely a read error; here the protein is translated from the DNA. V gene TRDV2 combines with J gene TRDJ3; 7 bases are a match to TRDD3. The CDR3 consists of 17 residues. V trimming: 3 bases; J trimming: 2 bases; junction bases outside the gene matches: 6. CDR1 is GEAIGNYY and CDR2 is EKD in the germline V gene. In nucleotides, the CDR3 is TGTGCCTGTGACGCCACTGGGGATACCTGGGACACCCGACAGATGTTTTTC. This sequence encodes CACDATGDTWDTRQMFF.

Regarding this clone: This could be a read error, since a much larger clone is one nucleotide away. V usage is TRDV2 and J usage is TRDJ3, with TRDD3 matching 11 bases. The CDR3 runs 22 residues. Germline CDR1 GEAIGNYY, CDR2 EKD. CDR3 sequence: CAYDTPFLGDTNGSWDTRQMFF. The CDR3 nucleotides read TGTGCCTATGACACACCGTTCCTGGGGGATACAAACGGGAGTTGGGACACCCGACAGATGTTTTTC.

On this clone itself: This likely reflects a read error, since a far larger clone is one base away. At the DNA level, this CDR3 is encoded by other sequences in the same sample as well. The chain carries TRDV2 and TRDJ2; D possibly corresponds to TRDD3 (5 bases). V lost 4 bases to trimming and J lost 0 bases, with 11 bases between them. The CDR3 length is 15 residues. Per germline, CDR1 GEAIGNYY and CDR2 EKD. CDR3 DNA: TGTGCCTGTGATGTGCTGGGTCCTTTGACAGCACAACTCTTCTTT. It yields the protein CACDVLGPLTAQLFF.

By share, this clone counts as medium-sized. Other nucleotide sequences from this sample produce the same CDR3. This chain uses TRDV2 with TRDJ1; 7 bases agree with TRDD3. This CDR3 has 14 residues. The germline CDR1 and CDR2 sequences are GEAIGNYY and EKD. Germline trimming cut 3 bases from V and 0 bases from J; bases unmatched to any gene: 3. As DNA, the CDR3 is TGTGCCTGTGACCCTCTGGGGGACACCGATAAACTCATCTTT. Protein sequence: CACDPLGDTDKLIF.

On this clone itself: The junction does not match germline at one end; this may be a read error. Other DNA sequences in the same sample also yield this CDR3. The V and J genes are TRDV2 and TRDJ3, with 7 positions matching TRDD3. Germline CDR1 reads GEAIGNYY; CDR2 reads EKD. There are 21 residues in the CDR3. CDR3 in amino acids: CACDTVGDWGRSSWDTRQMFF. The CDR3 DNA is TGTGCCTGCGACACCGTAGGTGACTGGGGTCGGAGCTCCTGGGACACCCGACAGATGTTTTTC.

This clone has a handful of counts. TCRdb attributes to this sequence the protein of a much larger clone, which differs from the DNA translation at residue 8; a read error is likely, and the protein displayed is translated from the DNA. The genes are TRDV2 and TRDJ2, with D perhaps TRDD3 (5 bases). With 4 bases removed from V and 0 bases from J, the gap between germline ends came to 23 bases. The CDR3 is 19 residues long. The germline V gene has CDR1 GEAIGNYY and CDR2 EKD. DNA for the CDR3: TGTGCCTGTGATCCGGTACTGGAGGATCCACTAGCTTTGACAGCACAACTCTTCTTT. Amino acids: CACDPVLEDPLALTAQLFF.

On this clone itself: The protein in TCRdb stems from a much larger clone and differs at residue 13 from this DNA's translation, likely a read error; here the protein is translated from the DNA. The chain recombines TRDV2 with TRDJ3, with 9 bases aligning to TRDD3. Germline CDR1 reads GEAIGNYY; CDR2 reads EKD. The CDR3 covers 18 residues. CDR3 protein: CACDTGDTFTWDARQMFF. Written as DNA, the CDR3 is TGTGCCTGTGACACCGGGGATACGTTCACCTGGGACGCCCGACAGATGTTTTTC.

This clone is labeled as medium-sized. Additional DNA sequences in this sample encode the identical CDR3. The J gene is TRDJ3, the V gene TRDV2; possible D gene TRDD3, 5 bases. V shed 0 bases and J shed 0 bases, with 8 bases lying between them. The V gene's germline CDR1 is GEAIGNYY and CDR2 EKD. The CDR3 extends over 17 amino acids. The CDR3 region has the DNA TGTGCCTGTGACACCGCGGGGAGCTCCTGGGACACCCGACAGATGTTTTTC. The encoded protein is CACDTAGSSWDTRQMFF.

In its sample, this clone ranks as medium-sized. This sample also contains other DNA sequences that code for the same CDR3. The CDR3 here is CALGDPCGPYLQLGDTRYTDKLIF. The CDR3 region has the DNA TGTGCTCTTGGGGATCCGTGCGGTCCCTACCTCCAGCTGGGGGATACAAGGTACACCGATAAACTCATCTTT. The chain has TRDV1 and TRDJ1; TRDD3 agrees at 11 bases. The CDR3 has 24 residues. The V segment lost 3 bases and the J segment 0 bases; nucleotides outside the gene matches: 27. In germline, CDR1 is TSWWSYY, CDR2 QGS.

By share, this clone ranks as large (0.1 to 1%). Within the sample, other DNA sequences also encode this same CDR3. V is TRDV2 and J is TRDJ3; maybe TRDD3 (6 bases). The V end was cut by 0 bases, the J end by 0 bases, with 14 bases between. Germline-derived CDR1 and CDR2 are GEAIGNYY and EKD. This CDR3 spans 19 amino acids. The CDR3 DNA sequence: TGTGCCTGTGACACCGGAGGATACCATAGCTCCTGGGACACCCGACAGATGTTTTTC. Translating gives CACDTGGYHSSWDTRQMFF.

This clone counts as medium-sized (0.01 to 0.1%). Other DNA sequences within the sample encode an identical CDR3. This chain uses TRDV2 with TRDJ3; 9 nucleotides align to TRDD3. CDR3 length: 20 amino acids. V was clipped by 3 bases and J by 0 bases; unmatched bases: 11. Germline V CDR1 and CDR2: GEAIGNYY, EKD. The CDR3 DNA reads TGTGCCTGTGACTCCGTTTACTGGGGGACGAGCTCCTGGGACACCCGACAGATGTTTTTC. As protein: CACDSVYWGTSSWDTRQMFF.

Note on this clone: The TCRdb protein, from a much larger clone, departs from this DNA's translation at residue 9, likely by read error; the protein shown derives from the DNA. This rearrangement joins TRDV1 to TRDJ1; tentative D call: TRDD3 (5 bases). Germline assignment: CDR1 TSWWSYY and CDR2 QGS. V lost 0 bases, J lost 0 bases, and 11 bases lay in between. This CDR3 is built from 16 residues. The CDR3 region is CALGELGVWYTDKLIF. The CDR3, as DNA: TGTGCTCTTGGGGAACTGGGGGTTTGGTACACCGATAAACTCATCTTT.

About this clone itself: A much larger clone lies a single base off, so this may be a read error. The identical CDR3 is also encoded by other nucleotide sequences in the sample. The chain uses TRDV2 and TRDJ3; 11 nucleotides match TRDD3. V dropped 0 bases and J dropped 2; count of bases not matched to a gene: 8. The CDR3 spans 20 residues. Germline V gene sequence: CDR1 GEAIGNYY, CDR2 EKD. The CDR3 DNA reads TGTGCCTGTGACACCGTGGATGGGGGATACGACCCCTGGGACACCCGACAGATGTTTTTC. Protein: CACDTVDGGYDPWDTRQMFF.